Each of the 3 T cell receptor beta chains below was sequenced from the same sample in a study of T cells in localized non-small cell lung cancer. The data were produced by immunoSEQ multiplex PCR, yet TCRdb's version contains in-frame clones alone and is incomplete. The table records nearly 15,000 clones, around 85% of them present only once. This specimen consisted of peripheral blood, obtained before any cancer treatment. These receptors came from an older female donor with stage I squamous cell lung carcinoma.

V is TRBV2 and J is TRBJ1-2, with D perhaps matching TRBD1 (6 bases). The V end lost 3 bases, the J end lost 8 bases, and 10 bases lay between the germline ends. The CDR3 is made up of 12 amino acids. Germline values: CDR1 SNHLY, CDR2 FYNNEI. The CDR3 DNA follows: TGTGCCAGCAGTGATCAGGGGAGCGGCTACACCTTC. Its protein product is CASSDQGSGYTF.

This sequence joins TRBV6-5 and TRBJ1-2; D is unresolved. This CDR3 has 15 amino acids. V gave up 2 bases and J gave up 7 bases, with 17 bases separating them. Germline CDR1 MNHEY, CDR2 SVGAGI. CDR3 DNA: TGTGCCAGCAGTTACGGCGGAAGGCGGGGAGGTGGCTACACCTTC. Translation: CASSYGGRRGGGYTF.

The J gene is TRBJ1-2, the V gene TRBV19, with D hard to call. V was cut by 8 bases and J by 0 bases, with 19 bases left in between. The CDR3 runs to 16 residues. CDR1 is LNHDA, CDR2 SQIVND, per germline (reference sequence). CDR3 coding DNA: TGTGCCAGTTGTCTAGTGGTCGCGGGCGCTAACTATGGCTACACCTTC. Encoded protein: CASCLVVAGANYGYTF. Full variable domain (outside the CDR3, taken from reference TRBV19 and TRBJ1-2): DGGITQSPKYLFRKEGQNVTLSCEQNLNHDAMYWYRQDPGQGLRLIYYSQIVNDFQKGDIAEGYSVSREKKESFPLTVTSAQKNPTAFYLCASCLVVAGANYGYTFGSGTRLTVV.